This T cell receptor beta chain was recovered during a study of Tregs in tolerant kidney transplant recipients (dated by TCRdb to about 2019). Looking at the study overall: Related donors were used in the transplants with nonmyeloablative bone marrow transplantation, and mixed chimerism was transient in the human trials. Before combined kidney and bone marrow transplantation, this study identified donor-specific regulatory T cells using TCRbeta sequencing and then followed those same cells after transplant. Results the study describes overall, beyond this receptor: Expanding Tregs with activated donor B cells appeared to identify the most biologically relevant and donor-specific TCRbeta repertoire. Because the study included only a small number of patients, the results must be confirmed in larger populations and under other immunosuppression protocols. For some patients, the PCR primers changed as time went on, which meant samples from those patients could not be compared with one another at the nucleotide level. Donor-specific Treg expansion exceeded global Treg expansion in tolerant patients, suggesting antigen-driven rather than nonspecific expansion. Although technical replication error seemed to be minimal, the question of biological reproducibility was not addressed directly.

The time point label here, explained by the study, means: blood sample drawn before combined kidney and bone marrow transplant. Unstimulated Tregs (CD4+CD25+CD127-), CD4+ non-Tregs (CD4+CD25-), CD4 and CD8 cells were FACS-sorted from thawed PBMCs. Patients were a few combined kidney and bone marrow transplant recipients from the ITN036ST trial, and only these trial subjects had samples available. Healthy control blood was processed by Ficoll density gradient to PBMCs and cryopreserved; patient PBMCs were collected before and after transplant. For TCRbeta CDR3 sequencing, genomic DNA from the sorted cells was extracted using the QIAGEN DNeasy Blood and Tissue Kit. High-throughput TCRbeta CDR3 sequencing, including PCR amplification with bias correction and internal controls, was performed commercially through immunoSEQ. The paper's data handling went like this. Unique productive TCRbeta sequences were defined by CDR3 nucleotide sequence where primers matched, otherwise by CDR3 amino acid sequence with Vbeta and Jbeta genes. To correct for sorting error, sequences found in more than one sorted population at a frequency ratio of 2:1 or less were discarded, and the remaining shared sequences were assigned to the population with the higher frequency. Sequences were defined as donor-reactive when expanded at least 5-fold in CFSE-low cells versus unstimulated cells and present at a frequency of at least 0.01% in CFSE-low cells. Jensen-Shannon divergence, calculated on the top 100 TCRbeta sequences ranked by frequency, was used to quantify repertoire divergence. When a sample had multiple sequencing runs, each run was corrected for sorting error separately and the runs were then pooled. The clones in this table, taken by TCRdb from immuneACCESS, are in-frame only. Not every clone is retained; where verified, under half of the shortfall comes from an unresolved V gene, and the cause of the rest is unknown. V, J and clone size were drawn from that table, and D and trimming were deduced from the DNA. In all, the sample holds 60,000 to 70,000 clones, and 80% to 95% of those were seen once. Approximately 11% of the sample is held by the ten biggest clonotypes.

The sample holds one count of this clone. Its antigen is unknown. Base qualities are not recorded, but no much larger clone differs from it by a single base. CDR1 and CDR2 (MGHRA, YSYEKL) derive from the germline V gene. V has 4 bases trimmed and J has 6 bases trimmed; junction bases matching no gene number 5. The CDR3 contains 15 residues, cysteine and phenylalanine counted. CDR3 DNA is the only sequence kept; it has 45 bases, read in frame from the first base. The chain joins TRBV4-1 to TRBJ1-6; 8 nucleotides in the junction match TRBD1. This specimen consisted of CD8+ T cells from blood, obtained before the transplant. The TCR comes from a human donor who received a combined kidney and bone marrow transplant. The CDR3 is CASSPPDRANSPLHF. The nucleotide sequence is TGCGCCAGCAGCCCCCCGGACAGGGCTAATTCACCCCTCCACTTT.